These T cell receptor beta chains were read from a single sample in a study of shared clonotypes between healthy human individuals. TCRdb's copy holds only in-frame clones and misses some; the assay was immunoSEQ multiplex PCR. Of 2 million to 2.5 million clones listed, less than 95% are singletons. Sequencing used naive CD4+ T cells from PBMCs. The receptors were sampled from a young man in good health. Some clones in this sample may be carry-over from other donors' samples. CDR3s include the opening cysteine and the closing phenylalanine or tryptophan. Fields, in order: CDR3 DNA, CDR3 protein, clone size, D gene, J gene, V gene. D genes are given only for firm matches. Clone size is shown for a subset of rows, as once, few, many or a class of expanded clone.

CDR3nt: TGTGCCAGCAGCCGCGATGGGACTGAAGCTTTCTTT
CDR3aa: CASSRDGTEAFF
abundance: NA
d_gene: NA
j_gene: TRBJ1-1
v_gene: TRBV7-9

CDR3nt: TGTGCCAGCTCACCCGACTCATACAATGAGCAGTTCTTC
CDR3aa: CASSPDSYNEQFF
abundance: NA
d_gene: NA
j_gene: TRBJ2-1
v_gene: TRBV18

CDR3nt: TGCGCCAGCAGCTGGACAGGGGAGCCCTACGAGCAGTACTTC
CDR3aa: CASSWTGEPYEQYF
abundance: NA
d_gene: TRBD1
j_gene: TRBJ2-7
v_gene: TRBV5-1

CDR3nt: TGTGCCAGCAGCCTGGGGGGGCAGCTGTTTTTT
CDR3aa: CASSLGGQLFF
abundance: NA
d_gene: NA
j_gene: TRBJ2-2
v_gene: TRBV7-2

CDR3nt: TGTGCCAGCAGTTACTCGCAGGGTAACACTGAAGCTTTCTTT
CDR3aa: CASSYSQGNTEAFF
abundance: NA
d_gene: NA
j_gene: TRBJ1-1
v_gene: TRBV6-6

CDR3nt: TGTGCCAGCAGTCTCAACAAGATTGAAAAACTGTTTTTT
CDR3aa: CASSLNKIEKLFF
abundance: NA
d_gene: NA
j_gene: TRBJ1-4
v_gene: TRBV27

CDR3nt: TGTGCCAGCAGTCCCTTGGAGGGCTACACCTTC
CDR3aa: CASSPLEGYTF
abundance: once
d_gene: NA
j_gene: TRBJ1-2
v_gene: TRBV28

CDR3nt: TGTGCCAGCAGCCCAGGACTAGCGACCCACACCGGGGAGCTGTTTTTT
CDR3aa: CASSPGLATHTGELFF
abundance: NA
d_gene: TRBD2
j_gene: TRBJ2-2
v_gene: TRBV7-9

CDR3nt: TGCGCCAGCAGCCTCGATGGCTATGGCTACACCTTC
CDR3aa: CASSLDGYGYTF
abundance: NA
d_gene: NA
j_gene: TRBJ1-2
v_gene: TRBV5-1

CDR3nt: TGTGCCAGCACCCGGCGGGGGGTTGCAGATACGCAGTATTTT
CDR3aa: CASTRRGVADTQYF
abundance: NA
d_gene: TRBD2
j_gene: TRBJ2-3
v_gene: TRBV2

CDR3nt: TGCGCCAGCAGCTTGCAGTTTGGATCCTACGAGCAGTACTTC
CDR3aa: CASSLQFGSYEQYF
abundance: NA
d_gene: NA
j_gene: TRBJ2-7
v_gene: TRBV5-1

CDR3nt: TGTGCCAGCAGCACCCCGACAGGGTATTTGACAGATACGCAGTATTTT
CDR3aa: CASSTPTGYLTDTQYF
abundance: NA
d_gene: TRBD1
j_gene: TRBJ2-3
v_gene: TRBV5-6

CDR3nt: TGTGCCAGCAGCCCAGACAGGGGGTCCTACAATGAGCAGTTCTTC
CDR3aa: CASSPDRGSYNEQFF
abundance: NA
d_gene: TRBD1
j_gene: TRBJ2-1
v_gene: TRBV7-7

CDR3nt: TGTGCCAGCAGCTTCGGGACAGTGACGGCAGATACGCAGTATTTT
CDR3aa: CASSFGTVTADTQYF
abundance: NA
d_gene: TRBD1
j_gene: TRBJ2-3
v_gene: TRBV7-2

CDR3nt: TGTGCCAGCAGCTTAGGCGGTAGCATAACTGAAGCTTTCTTT
CDR3aa: CASSLGGSITEAFF
abundance: NA
d_gene: NA
j_gene: TRBJ1-1
v_gene: TRBV11-3

CDR3nt: TGCGCCAGTGGGGAGGCTAACTATGGCTACACCTTC
CDR3aa: CASGEANYGYTF
abundance: NA
d_gene: NA
j_gene: TRBJ1-2
v_gene: TRBV5-1

CDR3nt: TGTGCCAGTAGTCACACAGGGATGGGGGCCCCTGAAGCTTTCTTT
CDR3aa: CASSHTGMGAPEAFF
abundance: NA
d_gene: NA
j_gene: TRBJ1-1
v_gene: TRBV19

CDR3nt: TGTGCCAGCACGGGAGGGTCCACTGATGAGCAGTTCTTC
CDR3aa: CASTGGSTDEQFF
abundance: NA
d_gene: TRBD2
j_gene: TRBJ2-1
v_gene: TRBV5-4

CDR3nt: TGCGCCAGCAGCTTGGTAGGGGTTGATGGCTACACCTTC
CDR3aa: CASSLVGVDGYTF
abundance: NA
d_gene: NA
j_gene: TRBJ1-2
v_gene: TRBV5-1

CDR3nt: TGTGCCAGCAGTCCGGGACTAGCTGTCTACGAGCAGTACTTC
CDR3aa: CASSPGLAVYEQYF
abundance: NA
d_gene: TRBD2
j_gene: TRBJ2-7
v_gene: TRBV7-2

CDR3nt: TGTGCCAGCAGAACCGGCGGGACGAACACTGAAGCTTTCTTT
CDR3aa: CASRTGGTNTEAFF
abundance: NA
d_gene: NA
j_gene: TRBJ1-1
v_gene: TRBV5-4

CDR3nt: TGCAGCGCTAGACAGCCCGGGGGCTACGAGCAGTACTTC
CDR3aa: CSARQPGGYEQYF
abundance: NA
d_gene: NA
j_gene: TRBJ2-7
v_gene: TRBV29-1

CDR3nt: TGTGCCAGCAGGGCGACCAGGGGGAACACTGAAGCTTTCTTT
CDR3aa: CASRATRGNTEAFF
abundance: few
d_gene: NA
j_gene: TRBJ1-1
v_gene: TRBV6-5

CDR3nt: TGTGCCAGTAGTCCCCACTGGGCAGGGGACGACGAGCAGTACTTC
CDR3aa: CASSPHWAGDDEQYF
abundance: NA
d_gene: NA
j_gene: TRBJ2-7
v_gene: TRBV19